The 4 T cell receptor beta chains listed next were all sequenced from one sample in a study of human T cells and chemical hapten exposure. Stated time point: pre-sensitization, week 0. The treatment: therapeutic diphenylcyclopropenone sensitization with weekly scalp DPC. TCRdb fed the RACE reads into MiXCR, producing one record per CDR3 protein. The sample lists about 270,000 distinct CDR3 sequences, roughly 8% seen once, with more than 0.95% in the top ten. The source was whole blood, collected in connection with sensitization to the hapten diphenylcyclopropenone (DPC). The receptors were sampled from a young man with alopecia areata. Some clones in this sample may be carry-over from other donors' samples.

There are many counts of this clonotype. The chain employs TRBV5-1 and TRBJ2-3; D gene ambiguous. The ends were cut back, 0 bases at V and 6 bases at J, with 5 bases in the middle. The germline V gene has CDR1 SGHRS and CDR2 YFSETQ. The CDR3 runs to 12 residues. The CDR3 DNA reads TGCGCCAGCAGCTTGGATTTCGATACGCAGTATTTT. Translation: CASSLDFDTQYF.

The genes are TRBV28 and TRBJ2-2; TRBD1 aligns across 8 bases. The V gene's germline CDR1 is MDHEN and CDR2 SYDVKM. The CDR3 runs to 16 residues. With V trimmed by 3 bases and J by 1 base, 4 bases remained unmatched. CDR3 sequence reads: CASSFLRGRNTGELFF. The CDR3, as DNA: TGTGCCAGCAGTTTTCTCAGGGGGCGGAACACCGGGGAGCTGTTTTTT.

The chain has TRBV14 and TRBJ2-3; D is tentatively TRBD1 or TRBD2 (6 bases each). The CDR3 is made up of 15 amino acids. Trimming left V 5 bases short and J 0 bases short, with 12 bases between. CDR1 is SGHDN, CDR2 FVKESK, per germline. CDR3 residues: CASSIRGRSTDTQYF. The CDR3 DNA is TGTGCCAGCAGCATACGGGGGCGTAGCACAGATACGCAGTATTTT.

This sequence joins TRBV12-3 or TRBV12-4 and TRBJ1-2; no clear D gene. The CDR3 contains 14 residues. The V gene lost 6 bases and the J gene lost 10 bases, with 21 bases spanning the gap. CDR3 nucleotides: TGTGCCAGCAGCGTAGACGTTCTATTGGCCCCCTACACCTTC. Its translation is CASSVDVLLAPYTF.